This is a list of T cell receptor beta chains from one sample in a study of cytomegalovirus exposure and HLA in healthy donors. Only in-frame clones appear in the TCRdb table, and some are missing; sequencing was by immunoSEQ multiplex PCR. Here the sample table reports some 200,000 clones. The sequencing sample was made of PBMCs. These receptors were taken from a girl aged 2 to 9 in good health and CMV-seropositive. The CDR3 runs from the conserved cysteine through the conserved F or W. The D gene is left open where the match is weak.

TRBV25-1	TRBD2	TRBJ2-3	CASSEWGGRADTQYF	TGTGCCAGCAGTGAATGGGGGGGTCGGGCAGATACGCAGTATTTT
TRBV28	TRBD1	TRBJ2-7	CASSFSPPGQFPYEQYF	TGTGCCAGCAGTTTCAGCCCTCCGGGACAGTTCCCCTACGAGCAGTACTTC
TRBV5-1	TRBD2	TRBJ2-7	CASSLGEGYEQYF	TGCGCCAGCAGCTTGGGGGAGGGTTACGAGCAGTACTTC
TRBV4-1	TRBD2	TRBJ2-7	CASSQDRTSGRSSYEQYF	TGCGCCAGCAGCCAAGATCGGACTAGCGGGAGGTCCTCCTACGAGCAGTACTTC
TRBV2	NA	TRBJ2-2	CASASRGTGELFF	TGTGCCAGCGCTAGCAGGGGCACCGGGGAGCTGTTTTTT
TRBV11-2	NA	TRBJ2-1	CASGDSQFF	TGTGCCAGCGGAGACTCACAGTTCTTC
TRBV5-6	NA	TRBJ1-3	CASSVPSGPGNTIYF	TGTGCCAGCAGCGTTCCCTCAGGGCCTGGAAACACCATATATTTT
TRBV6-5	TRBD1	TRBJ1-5	CASSYDGTGTQPQHF	TGTGCCAGCAGTTATGACGGGACAGGGACTCAGCCCCAGCATTTT
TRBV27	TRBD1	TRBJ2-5	CASSFWGTGAETQYF	TGTGCCAGCAGTTTCTGGGGGACAGGGGCCGAGACCCAGTACTTC
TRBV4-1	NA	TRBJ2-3	CASSPPDRGGTDTQYF	TGCGCCAGCAGCCCTCCCGACCGCGGGGGCACAGATACGCAGTATTTT
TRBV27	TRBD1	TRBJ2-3	CASSWGQLRTQYF	TGTGCCAGCAGTTGGGGACAGCTCAGGACGCAGTATTTT
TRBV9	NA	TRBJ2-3	CASSVDPEADTQYF	TGTGCCAGCAGCGTAGATCCGGAGGCAGATACGCAGTATTTT
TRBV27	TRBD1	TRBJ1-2	CASSGQGDGYTF	TGTGCCAGCAGTGGACAGGGCGATGGCTACACCTTC
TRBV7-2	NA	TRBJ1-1	CASKGFGGGEAFF	TGTGCCAGCAAGGGTTTTGGGGGAGGTGAAGCTTTCTTT